These 17 T cell receptor beta chains were sequenced from one sample in a study of radiotherapy plus CTLA-4 blockade in lung cancer. The protocol was immunoSEQ multiplex PCR, while the TCRdb copy is restricted to in-frame clones and leaves out a portion. The table shows over 95,000 clones, with about four fifths occurring only once. The specimen was peripheral blood, collected from a patient treated with radiotherapy plus ipilimumab. The receptor source for this set is a human donor with non-small cell lung cancer who had a partial response to radiotherapy plus ipilimumab. Some clones in this sample may be carry-over from other donors' samples.

The CDR3 nucleotides read TGTGCCAGCAGTCCCAGGACAGATTACGATGAGCAGTTCTTC. Translation: CASSPRTDYDEQFF. The gene calls are TRBV6-6 and TRBJ2-1; D is possibly TRBD1 (6 bases). The CDR3 runs 14 residues. Germline CDR1 and CDR2: MNHNY and SVGAGI (reference sequence). The V end was cut by 5 bases, the J end by 8 bases, with 16 bases between.

The chain carries TRBV5-5 and TRBJ2-6, with D uncertain. With 1 base removed from V and 0 bases from J, the gap between germline ends came to 5 bases. The CDR3 is 15 residues long. In germline, CDR1 is SGHKS, CDR2 YYEKEE (reference sequence). The CDR3 bases are TGTGCCAGCAGCTTGTTCAGCTCTGGGGCCAACGTCCTGACTTTC. It is translated as CASSLFSSGANVLTF.

To note about this clone: The sample contains more than one DNA sequence encoding this CDR3. This chain uses TRBV5-1 with TRBJ2-6, with D perhaps TRBD1 (6 bases). The CDR3 is made up of 15 amino acids. Germline V CDR1 and CDR2: SGHRS, YFSETQ. The V and J ends lost 2 bases and 4 bases respectively, with 10 bases between them. CDR3 in DNA: TGCGCCAGCAGCTTAACAGGGTCGGGGGCCAACGTCCTGACTTTC. This encodes CASSLTGSGANVLTF.

V gene TRBV7-3 combines with J gene TRBJ2-1, with 12 bases matching TRBD2. The germline gives CDR1 SGHTA, CDR2 FQGTGA. CDR3 length equals 14 residues. J was trimmed by 7 bases and V by 5 bases; bases with no gene match: 3. The chain's CDR3 is CASSPGTSGNEQFF. The CDR3 DNA follows: TGTGCCAGCAGCCCAGGGACTAGCGGGAATGAGCAGTTCTTC.

The rearrangement links TRBV4-2 to TRBJ2-3, with 9 bases fitting TRBD1. Looked up from germline, CDR1 is LGHNA and CDR2 is YNFKEQ. V lost 4 bases and J lost 1; bases outside the gene matches: 3. The CDR3 spans 15 residues. The CDR3 nucleotides read TGTGCCAGCAGCCCCCGACAGGGGGGCACAGATACGCAGTATTTT. It encodes CASSPRQGGTDTQYF.

The chain couples TRBV27 to TRBJ1-1, with 11 bases lining up with TRBD1. Germline CDR1 MNHEY, CDR2 SMNVEV (reference sequence). This CDR3 is built from 16 residues. V lost 1 base, J lost 4 bases, and 5 bases stayed unmatched. The CDR3 here is CASSLFGQGASTEAFF. CDR3 in DNA: TGTGCCAGCAGTTTATTCGGACAGGGGGCTAGCACTGAAGCTTTCTTT.

This chain joins TRBV5-1 and TRBJ1-2; the match to TRBD1 covers 7 bases. Trimming took 0 bases from V and 8 from J; bases not matched to a gene: 10. This CDR3 contains 15 residues. CDR1 and CDR2 from the germline V gene are SGHRS and YFSETQ. The DNA for the CDR3 is TGCGCCAGCAGCTTGGGGACTGACAGGGCGGGCGGCTACACCTTC. Encoded protein: CASSLGTDRAGGYTF.

The chain has TRBV7-8 and TRBJ1-2; D remains unclear. Trimming cost V 5 bases and J 2 bases, with 12 bases left between them. The CDR3 totals 14 residues. The germline gives CDR1 SGHVS, CDR2 FQNEAQ. The DNA for the CDR3 is TGTGCCAGCAGCCTTTTCAGCGGGAACTATGGCTACACCTTC. It is translated as CASSLFSGNYGYTF.

The chain joins TRBV21-1 to TRBJ2-4; the table assigns TRBD2, which was not confirmed against the DNA. TRBV21-1 is classified as a pseudogene. The CDR3 loop spans 18 amino acids. CDR3 protein: CASSKLQAGYLAKNIQYF. CDR3 nucleotide sequence: TGTGCCAGCAGCAAACTCCAGGCGGGCTACCTAGCCAAAAACATTCAGTACTTC.

The rearrangement links TRBV28 to TRBJ1-2; D unclear. The CDR3 has 11 residues. The V gene's germline CDR1 is MDHEN and CDR2 SYDVKM. V lost 4 bases and J 4 bases, leaving 4 bases between the germline ends. The CDR3 region is CASSSLYGYTF. In DNA, the CDR3 is TGTGCCAGCAGTTCCCTCTATGGCTACACCTTC.

The chain combines TRBV6-5 with TRBJ2-7; D might be TRBD1 (5 bases). This CDR3 contains 11 residues. V shed 5 bases and J shed 7 bases, with 9 bases lying between them. The V gene's germline CDR1 is MNHEY and CDR2 SVGAGI. The CDR3 protein is CASSQGLEQYF. CDR3 DNA: TGTGCCAGCAGTCAGGGTTTGGAGCAGTACTTC.

The J gene is TRBJ1-1, the V gene TRBV18; unclear D gene. The CDR3 length is 15 residues. From germline, CDR1 is KGHSH and CDR2 LQKENI. The V end was cut by 3 bases, the J end by 3 bases, with 14 bases between. In DNA form, the CDR3 reads TGTGCCAGCTCACCCGATGGAACAGTTTACACTGAAGCTTTCTTT. Translating it yields CASSPDGTVYTEAFF.

This sequence joins TRBV27 and TRBJ2-1; unclear D gene. The V end lost 5 bases, the J end lost 8 bases, and 10 bases lay between the germline ends. There are 12 residues in the CDR3. CDR1 is MNHEY, CDR2 SMNVEV, per germline (reference sequence). The CDR3 region is CASSTQFHEQFF. CDR3 DNA sequence: TGTGCCAGCAGTACGCAGTTCCATGAGCAGTTCTTC.

The J gene is TRBJ2-1, the V gene TRBV29-1, with 8 bases fitting TRBD1. Germline CDR1 reads SQVTM; CDR2 reads ANQGSEA. The junction had 10 bases not matched to a gene; V was cut back by 6 bases and J by 6 bases. The CDR3 consists of 14 residues. CDR3 loop: CSVRGDRGPNEQFF. CDR3 coding DNA: TGCAGCGTGAGGGGAGACAGGGGCCCCAATGAGCAGTTCTTC.

The chain has TRBV5-1 and TRBJ2-1, with 8 nucleotides matching TRBD2. The CDR3 length is 15 residues. The germline CDR1 and CDR2 sequences are SGHRS and YFSETQ. Unmatched junction bases numbered 10, after V lost 4 bases and J lost 7 bases. The CDR3 DNA reads TGCGCCAGCAGCACCCAAGCGGGAGCTTTTAATGAGCAGTTCTTC. This gives the protein CASSTQAGAFNEQFF.

This clone was counted between two and nine times. The V gene is TRBV28, the J gene TRBJ1-5; possibly TRBD1 for D (6 bases). V lost 6 bases to trimming and J lost 6 bases, with 21 bases between them. The length of the CDR3 is 16 residues. CDR1 and CDR2 from the germline V gene are MDHEN and SYDVKM. CDR3 sequence (DNA): TGTGCCAGCAGCACCGGCGGGGGGCTTCCCATTCAGCCCCAGCATTTT. Protein sequence: CASSTGGGLPIQPQHF.

A few counts support this clone. The V gene is TRBV21-1, the J gene TRBJ2-7; the table's D call of TRBD2 was not tested on the DNA. TRBV21-1 is a listed pseudogene. The CDR3 spans 17 residues. The CDR3 nucleotides read TGTGCCAGCAGCAAAAAGGGTGCTAGCGGGGGAACCTACGAGCAGTACTTC. This codes for CASSKKGASGGTYEQYF.